One sample yielded the 21 T cell receptor beta chains listed below, sequenced in a study of identical twins. TCRdb processed the 5' RACE reads anew with MiXCR; each CDR3 protein has one entry. The table has roughly 290,000 distinct CDR3 sequences, more than 6.5% seen once. These data were also reused for a study on yellow fever vaccine responses in identical twins.

The source material was memory (CD45RO+) T cells sorted from blood. The receptors were gathered from a woman under 30 in good health.

This clonotype was found many times. The rearrangement joins TRBV5-5 to TRBJ1-2, with TRBD1 matching over 7 bases. The CDR3 totals 14 residues. The ends lost 2 bases at V and 5 bases at J; junction bases unmatched: 6. The germline gives CDR1 SGHKS, CDR2 YYEKEE (reference sequence). CDR3 DNA: TGTGCCAGCAGCTTACAGGGGTATGGATATGGCTACACCTTC. Amino acids: CASSLQGYGYGYTF. The variable domain in full, with the rest retrieved from reference TRBV5-5 and TRBJ1-2, is DAGVTQSPTHLIKTRGQQVTLRCSPISGHKSVSWYQQVLGQGPQFIFQYYEKEERGRGNFPDRFSARQFPNYSSELNVNALLLGDSALYLCASSLQGYGYGYTFGSGTRLTVV.

This clonotype was recorded many times. V usage is TRBV4-1 and J usage is TRBJ2-3, with TRBD2 matching 11 bases. Per the germline V gene, CDR1 is MGHRA and CDR2 is YSYEKL. The J segment lost 1 base and the V segment lost 0 bases, leaving 6 bases of the junction unmatched. The CDR3 spans 18 residues. The CDR3 DNA is TGCGCCAGCAGCCAAGATCATCCACTAGCGGGGGGCACAGATACGCAGTATTTT. Encoded protein: CASSQDHPLAGGTDTQYF.

V usage is TRBV5-6 and J usage is TRBJ2-7; 7 bases match TRBD1. After removal of 4 bases from V and 2 bases from J, the junction contained 12 bases not matched to a gene. The germline V gene has CDR1 SGHDT and CDR2 YYEEEE. The CDR3 loop spans 16 amino acids. The CDR3 here is CASSLGTAPGAYEQYV. In DNA, the CDR3 is TGTGCCAGCAGCCTCGGGACAGCTCCCGGGGCCTACGAGCAGTACGTC.

This clonotype was detected a few times. This chain uses TRBV5-1 with TRBJ2-7; 10 nucleotides match TRBD1. This CDR3 has 17 amino acids. The germline V gene encodes CDR1 SGHRS and CDR2 YFSETQ. V lost 0 bases to trimming and J lost 2 bases; unmatched junction nucleotides: 8. The chain's CDR3 is CASSLDPGTGAPYEQYF. CDR3 nucleotide sequence: TGCGCCAGCAGCTTGGACCCCGGGACAGGGGCGCCCTACGAGCAGTACTTC.

This sequence joins TRBV5-1 and TRBJ2-5, with D unresolved. Germline V gene lookup returns CDR1 SGHRS and CDR2 YFSETQ. The CDR3 extends over 14 amino acids. Deletions cut 4 bases from V and 1 base from J, with 11 bases between. CDR3 in DNA: TGCGCCAGCAGCCGGACGCAACCCCAAGAGACCCAGTACTTC. It yields the protein CASSRTQPQETQYF.

The sample holds many counts of this clonotype. The rearrangement uses TRBV12-3 or TRBV12-4 and TRBJ2-7; D unresolved. Trimming pared 2 bases from V and 4 bases from J, leaving 9 bases between. The CDR3 sequence is 13 residues long. CDR3: CASSLTARYEQYF. CDR3 nucleotide sequence: TGTGCCAGCAGTTTAACAGCAAGATACGAGCAGTACTTC.

This clonotype was seen a handful of times. The V and J genes are TRBV20-1 and TRBJ2-1, with 10 bases identical to TRBD2. V lost 6 bases to trimming and J lost 6 bases; unmatched junction nucleotides: 5. Germline-derived CDR1 and CDR2 are DFQATT and SNEGSKA (reference sequence). The CDR3 has 13 residues. DNA for the CDR3: TGCAGTGCCCGAGGACTAGCGGCCAATGAGCAGTTCTTC. It yields the protein CSARGLAANEQFF.

This clonotype has a handful of counts. Germline is not matched at one junction end, which may reflect a read error. The J gene is TRBJ2-1, the V gene TRBV12-3 or TRBV12-4; 10 bases fit TRBD2. The CDR3 loop spans 19 amino acids. The CDR3 sequence: CACSPRDRWTSGVVNEQFF. For the CDR3, the DNA is TGTGCCTGCAGTCCTCGGGACAGATGGACTAGCGGAGTGGTCAATGAGCAGTTCTTC.

The rearrangement uses TRBV3-1 and TRBJ2-3; no definite D call. This CDR3 is 15 amino acids long. Trimming stripped 0 bases from V and 4 bases from J, with 11 bases between. Germline CDR1 is LGHDT and CDR2 is YNNKEL (reference sequence). The CDR3 DNA follows: TGTGCCAGCAGCCAAGATACCCCCCTTCCAGATACGCAGTATTTT. It specifies CASSQDTPLPDTQYF.

This chain connects TRBV6-1 to TRBJ2-1; the match to TRBD2 covers 7 bases. The trim removed 2 bases at V and 4 bases at J, leaving 8 bases unmatched. The CDR3 loop spans 16 amino acids. Germline loops: CDR1 MNHNS, CDR2 SASEGT. The CDR3 DNA reads as TGTGCCAGCAGTGAATTCCGGGACTACCCTTACAATGAGCAGTTCTTC. Its translation: CASSEFRDYPYNEQFF.

The sample holds a few counts of this clonotype. The V gene is TRBV6-1, the J gene TRBJ1-4, with 7 bases lining up with TRBD1. V lost 3 bases to trimming and J lost 7 bases; unmatched junction nucleotides: 8. Germline lookup yields CDR1 MNHNS and CDR2 SASEGT. CDR3 length: 15 residues. The CDR3 sequence is CASSELTGSSEKLFF. The CDR3 coding sequence is TGTGCCAGCAGTGAGCTGACAGGGAGTAGTGAAAAACTGTTTTTT.

The chain joins TRBV6-1 to TRBJ2-7; 7 positions agree with TRBD1. V was pared by 8 bases and J by 2 bases, with 9 bases of the junction left unmatched. CDR1 is MNHNS, CDR2 SASEGT, per germline. The CDR3 loop spans 14 amino acids. CDR3 DNA sequence: TGTGCCAGCTCTGGACAGGAGAATACCTACGAGCAGTACGTC. Its translation: CASSGQENTYEQYV.

This clonotype was seen a handful of times. The chain recombines TRBV14 with TRBJ2-1; no reliable D call. Trimming pared 6 bases from V and 7 bases from J, leaving 10 bases between. The CDR3 has 12 residues. Looked up from germline, CDR1 is SGHDN and CDR2 is FVKESK. The CDR3 DNA sequence: TGTGCCAGCAGGCTTGCTGGGAATGAGCAGTTCTTC. Translation gives CASRLAGNEQFF.

The table lists this clonotype with many counts. This chain joins TRBV11-2 and TRBJ2-5; TRBD1 matches at 9 bases. Germline V lookup: CDR1 SGHAT, CDR2 FQNNGV. With 4 bases clipped from V and 2 bases from J, the junction kept 8 bases outside the gene matches. This CDR3 has 16 residues. The CDR3 nucleotides read TGTGCCAGCAGCTCAGGGGACAGGGTGATACAAGAGACCCAGTACTTC. This sequence encodes CASSSGDRVIQETQYF.

Ten or more counts support this clonotype. V usage is TRBV12-3 or TRBV12-4 and J usage is TRBJ2-5, with TRBD1 matching 9 bases. V trimming: 5 bases; J trimming: 1 base; junction bases outside the gene matches: 2. The CDR3 length is 14 residues. The CDR3 sequence is CASSETGGQETQYF. CDR3 DNA: TGTGCCAGCAGTGAGACAGGGGGCCAAGAGACCCAGTACTTC.

This clonotype was found once. This chain joins TRBV11-2 and TRBJ2-7, with a tentative D call TRBD1 (5 bases). The CDR3 length is 15 residues. Germline assignment: CDR1 SGHAT and CDR2 FQNNGV. V was pared by 3 bases and J by 4 bases, with 16 bases between. The CDR3: CASSFTQGRLYEQYF. CDR3 nucleotide sequence: TGTGCCAGCAGCTTCACGCAGGGAAGACTTTACGAGCAGTACTTC. The full variable domain, in which reference TRBV11-2 and TRBJ2-7 provide the parts outside the CDR3, is EAGVAQSPRYKIIEKRQSVAFWCNPISGHATLYWYQQILGQGPKLLIQFQNNGVVDDSQLPKDRFSAERLKGVDSTLKIQPAKLEDSAVYLCASSFTQGRLYEQYFGPGTRLTVT.

This clonotype came up many times. The chain combines TRBV24-1 with TRBJ1-2; D is unclear. The germline gives CDR1 KGHDR, CDR2 SFDVKD. The CDR3 sequence is 13 residues long. Trimming shortened V by 1 base and J by 5 bases, and 7 bases separated the two germline ends. CDR3 nucleotide sequence: TGTGCCACCAGTGATTTAAAGCAATATGGCTACACCTTC. As protein: CATSDLKQYGYTF.

This clonotype was detected a few times. The J gene is TRBJ2-3, the V gene TRBV6-1; 9 bases are shared with TRBD2. V trimming: 7 bases; J trimming: 0 bases; junction bases outside the gene matches: 5. Germline V gene lookup returns CDR1 MNHNS and CDR2 SASEGT. The CDR3 totals 15 residues. The CDR3 protein is CASMKLAGSTDTQYF. In nucleotides, the CDR3 is TGTGCCAGCATGAAACTAGCGGGTAGCACAGATACGCAGTATTTT.

A few counts support this clonotype. The chain joins TRBV19 to TRBJ1-1; 7 nucleotides align to TRBD1. The CDR3 totals 14 residues. Germline V gene data show CDR1 as LNHDA and CDR2 as SQIVND (reference sequence). The V segment lost 1 base and the J segment 4 bases; nucleotides outside the gene matches: 3. CDR3: CASSIGQGVTEAFF. CDR3 coding DNA: TGTGCCAGTAGTATAGGACAGGGTGTCACTGAAGCTTTCTTT.

This clonotype was recorded many times. V is TRBV29-1 and J is TRBJ2-1; 7 bases agree with TRBD1. CDR3 size: 12 residues. The germline gives CDR1 SQVTM, CDR2 ANQGSEA. V shed 5 bases and J 5 bases; nucleotides not matched to a gene: 3. CDR3: CSVKQGNNEQFF. The CDR3, as DNA: TGCAGCGTTAAACAGGGGAACAATGAGCAGTTCTTC.

The chain combines TRBV2 with TRBJ1-4; D gene ambiguous. The ends were cut back, 6 bases at V and 5 bases at J, with 13 bases in the middle. This CDR3 is built from 14 residues. Germline values: CDR1 SNHLY, CDR2 FYNNEI. CDR3 amino acids: CASRIRGTNEKLFF. The DNA for the CDR3 is TGTGCCAGCAGGATCCGGGGTACAAATGAAAAACTGTTTTTT.